This T cell receptor (beta chain) was recovered during a study of T cells in Graves' hyperthyroidism and ophthalmopathy (dated by TCRdb to between 2018 and 2021). In terms of the full investigation: Peripheral blood was collected at initial diagnosis, before any treatment. TCR V-J signatures able to tell the groups apart were searched for in a discovery cohort of more than 90 patients, of whom fewer than 45 had Graves' ophthalmopathy and 57 had stable Graves' hyperthyroidism. Prospective prediction of ophthalmopathy was tested in an independent validation cohort of fewer than 20 hyperthyroidism patients and some 17 patients who later progressed to ophthalmopathy. The roughly 90 discovery patients were divided at random into training and test sets in a 7:3 ratio. Thyroid tissue and blood T-cell repertoires from several Graves' hyperthyroidism patients were also compared in the study. Following sampling, methimazole starting at 30 mg daily was given to hyperthyroidism patients, and high-dose intravenous methylprednisolone was given to ophthalmopathy patients. TCR Vbeta CDR3 sequencing of fewer than 150 peripheral blood samples (43 ophthalmopathy, about 80 hyperthyroidism and some 17 progressor patients) is reported in the paper.

The paper's findings and limits, for the study overall: In validation, the model predicted progression to ophthalmopathy a median of roughly 6.2 months before onset, with roughly 68% sensitivity and nearly 75% specificity. Blood samples also contained most of the expanded thyroid clonotypes (frequency above 0.001), which suggests that blood repertoires may reflect thyroid immune responses. No statistical method was used to set the sample size in advance, and investigators knew the group allocation. A model built on a 13 V-J signature distinguished ophthalmopathy from stable hyperthyroidism, reaching roughly 88% sensitivity and around 82% specificity in cross-validation and 80%/75% in testing.

The TCR beta CDR3 regions were amplified from the RNA transcripts. The first round of RT-PCR for the TCR CDR3 was performed with the HTBI primer set and the Qiagen OneStep RT-PCR kit. Libraries were constructed in a second round of multiplex PCR, after which size selection and purification were carried out. Libraries were sequenced paired-end with 100 bp reads on an Illumina HiSeq2000. In the original analysis: SOAPnuke was used to process the raw data, with reads discarded if the reads contained adapters or uncalled bases, had a mean Phred below 15, or lacked an exact constant-primer or identifier match. High-quality paired reads were merged using COPE v1.2.5, and each unique nucleotide sequence was defined as a clonotype. Clonotypes were aligned to IMGT TRBV, TRBD and TRBJ reference segments using MiTCR v1.1. Analysis was restricted to V-J combinations with a frequency above 0.0001, which covered roughly 99% of repertoires. The TCS score was defined as the ratio of F50 (clonal expansion) to E x V (chaos), calculated using BLOSUM62-based TCRdist between CDR3 peptides within each V-J. Welch's t-statistics and random forest reduced just over 500 V-J features to 13, which were used in a naive Bayes classifier (R e1071). The similarity between thyroid and blood repertoires was quantified using the Morisita-Horn index. In-frame beta chains were kept once TCRdb had trimmed the public reads at Q25 with fastp and called clones with MiXCR. Duplicate CDR3 protein sequences are folded into a single record with the most common DNA and genes. TCRdb, not the original authors, processed these V and J calls. For this sample the table gives around 700,000 distinct CDR3 sequences, of which around 40% were detected only once. The ten most abundant clones make up around 30% of the sample.

Stable Graves' hyperthyroidism was defined as the absence of progression to ophthalmopathy over 18 months of follow-up. The hyperthyroidism patients were between 18 and 65 years old and newly diagnosed, with a disease duration of less than 2 months. Any patient with an uncontrolled infection, another autoimmune disease, pregnancy or lactation was excluded. Diagnoses were established on the basis of clinical symptoms, serum thyroxine and TRAb, thyroid ultrasound, and orbital computed tomography. Ficoll-Paque density gradient centrifugation was used to isolate PBMCs from 10 ml of fresh peripheral blood. Total RNA was extracted using Trizol reagent, and RNA quality was assessed on an Agilent 2100 Bioanalyzer. Taken from cysteine to phenylalanine, the CDR3 has 15 residues. The kept DNA is CDR3 alone, 45 bases in frame from the first base. V is clipped by 0 bases and J by 7 bases, and the sequence between their germline boundaries is 13 bases long. The germline V gene (reference sequence) supplies CDR1 DFQATT and CDR2 SNEGSKA.

As for this clonotype: Its cognate antigen has yet to be identified. No base quality information exists; no much larger clone differs at one position.

The V and J genes are TRBV20-1 and TRBJ1-6, and the D gene may be TRBD1, 6 bases matching. The specimen sequenced was blood. This clonotype was obtained from a woman in her forties with Graves' hyperthyroidism. The CDR3 reads as follows: CSARDRGAENSPLHF. The nucleotides are TGCAGTGCTAGAGATCGGGGGGCGGAAAATTCACCCCTCCACTTT.